This is a list of T cell receptor beta chains from one sample in a study of blood T cell repertoires in COVID-19. The table came from immunoSEQ multiplex PCR; TCRdb's copy has only in-frame clones and leaves some out. The sample lists about 200,000 clones, roughly 82% occurring once. Sequenced input: PBMCs or T cells enriched from blood (not recorded which). Source of these receptors: a middle-aged man with acute COVID-19. The CDR3 runs from the conserved cysteine through the conserved F or W.

v_gene | len | CDR3aa
TRBV5-8 | 17 | CASTRGTSGRATDTQYF
TRBV9 | 16 | CASNTGISSYNSPLHF
TRBV7-2 | 16 | CASSTLPGQGKDGYTF
TRBV27 | 15 | CASSLGASLTYEQYF
TRBV4-1 | 15 | CASSHALAPSDTQYF
TRBV28 | 11 | CASSLSGGAFF
TRBV11-1 | 13 | CASSSVGGNEQFF
TRBV2 | 14 | CATQGAQVYTEAFF
TRBV11-2 | 15 | CASSLDFGLANEQFF
TRBV27 | 13 | CASSFSLNTEAFF
TRBV3-1/TRBV3-2 | 17 | CASSPTAAGTGQETQYF
TRBV10-3 | 14 | CAISDTSGGETQYF
TRBV5-1 | 15 | CASSYRTSGANVLTF
TRBV4-1 | 14 | CASSQADRYTEAFF
TRBV7-3 | 15 | CASSLLRSSYNEQFF
TRBV18 | 14 | CASSPGAGDTEAFF
TRBV5-1 | 14 | CASSQQGGVYGYTF
TRBV5-1 | 16 | CASSSGQLNSGNTIYF
TRBV30 | 12 | CAWSVRGTEAFF
TRBV28 | 13 | CASTPGGLNEQFF
TRBV21-1 | 17 | CASSPFLFRDSNYGYTF
TRBV4-1 | 15 | CASSQYATPQETQYF
TRBV28 | 13 | CASGGGRSSPLHF
TRBV7-2 | 13 | CASSVGQAETQYF
TRBV18 | 15 | CASSPGTGSWTEAFF
TRBV19 | 14 | CASSIQQGSKTQYF
TRBV28 | 14 | CASSLIGDQETQYF
TRBV19 | 12 | CASSPRGETQYF
TRBV11-3 | 14 | CASSLDQGGADYTF
TRBV28 | 16 | CASRGQLGGSSNEQFF
TRBV7-2 | 15 | CASSLLGSAKNIQYF
TRBV6-5 | 13 | CASSRWDRDGYTF
TRBV6-5 | 12 | CASGGNLDEQFF
TRBV5-1 | 19 | CASSRGLQGLGSVSEGYTF
TRBV18 | 13 | CASSGGSNQPQHF
TRBV3-1/TRBV3-2 | 15 | CASSHGTTDTDTQYF
TRBV3-1/TRBV3-2 | 15 | CASSQEGLGSYEQYF
TRBV27 | 14 | CASIRQGSYNEQFF
TRBV28 | 12 | CASSWTGEKLFF
TRBV30 | 12 | CAWSDRSYEQYF
TRBV7-8 | 18 | CASRPMKRDSEQGGELFF
TRBV28 | 17 | CASSFSVSGLHTGELFF
TRBV11-2 | 19 | CASSFRGQGAPLSGNTIYF
TRBV15 | 18 | CATSRGGLAGGLFPTQYF
TRBV5-1 | 16 | CASSLGQGMVNTEAFF
TRBV27 | 16 | CASSGARQGLQETQYF
TRBV29-1 | 12 | CSARTGIYEQYF
TRBV7-9 | 16 | CASSLGLGLPTYEQYF
TRBV5-1 | 16 | CASSLGGVDSGNTIYF
TRBV7-3 | 15 | CASSPREGAGNEQFF
TRBV4-1 | 13 | CASSQEGGGGYTF
TRBV5-4 | 16 | CASSFPGQGGYYGYTF
TRBV18 | 14 | CASSPASSYNEQFF
TRBV6-5 | 13 | CASIPDRNTEAFF
TRBV11-2 | 14 | CASSWAGLGNEQYF
TRBV6-4 | 15 | CASSTLAGSYNEQFF